This T cell receptor beta chain was captured by sequencing in a study of cytomegalovirus exposure and HLA in healthy donors. Study context: Caucasian-associated ancestry cluster membership applied to around 76% of 300 to 450 genotyped donors. Study-wide findings and caveats: Looking again later, the authors saw that most CMV-associated TCR beta chains seemed HLA-restricted.

The PCR employed 60 Vbeta primers together with 13 Jbeta primers. Sequencing was performed with immunoSEQ multiplex PCR; in TCRdb, only in-frame clones are kept and a portion is missing. Here the sample spans some 120,000 clones, roughly four fifths being singletons. This clone was observed a single time. The antigen remains unidentified. Trimming removed 6 bases from V and 5 bases from J, with 19 bases in between. Germline V gives CDR1 LNHDA, CDR2 SQIVND (reference sequence). CDR3 length: 15 amino acids. This chain uses TRBV19 with TRBJ1-1, with a tentative D call TRBD1 (5 bases). The specimen was PBMCs. The receptor was derived from a male donor in good health and CMV-seropositive. CDR3 DNA: TGTGCCAGTAGGTATTCCCAGGGCGGACGAACTGAAGCTTTCTTT. This gives the protein CASRYSQGGRTEAFF.